These 20 T cell receptor beta chains were all obtained from the same sample, sequenced in a study of T cell changes during pregnancy in multiple sclerosis. The repertoire was sequenced with immunoSEQ multiplex PCR; TCRdb's copy has only in-frame clones and lacks some. Of some 47,000 clones in the sample, approximately 90% are singletons; the top ten hold around 7.9%. The input for sequencing was CD8+ T cells from peripheral blood mononuclear cells, taken in the second trimester of pregnancy. The receptors come from a female donor with multiple sclerosis, enrolled in a pregnancy study.

The chain links TRBV19 to TRBJ1-1; TRBD1 matches at 8 bases. The length of the CDR3 is 16 residues. Germline CDR1 is LNHDA and CDR2 is SQIVND (reference sequence). The V segment lost 2 bases and the J segment 0 bases; nucleotides outside the gene matches: 5. The DNA of the CDR3 is TGTGCCAGTAGTATATGGCCGACAGGGGTGAACACTGAAGCTTTCTTT. Protein product: CASSIWPTGVNTEAFF.

The CDR3, as DNA: TGTGCCAGCAGCTTTGGTCTAGCGGGGGCCTACTCCTACGAGCAGTACTTC. It yields the protein CASSFGLAGAYSYEQYF. The V gene is TRBV13, the J gene TRBJ2-7; 10 bases fit TRBD2. Germline trimming cut 3 bases from V and 0 bases from J; bases unmatched to any gene: 8. There are 17 residues in the CDR3. Germline V lookup: CDR1 PRHDT, CDR2 FYEKMQ (reference sequence). Full variable domain (missing parts from reference TRBV13 and TRBJ2-7): AAGVIQSPRHLIKEKRETATLKCYPIPRHDTVYWYQQGPGQDPQFLISFYEKMQSDKGSIPDRFSAQQFSDYHSELNMSSLELGDSALYFCASSFGLAGAYSYEQYFGPGTRLTVT.

This rearrangement joins TRBV19 to TRBJ2-7; TRBD2 matches at 10 bases. Germline CDR1 reads LNHDA; CDR2 reads SQIVND (reference sequence). This CDR3 region has 16 residues. The J segment lost 2 bases and the V segment lost 5 bases, leaving 9 bases of the junction unmatched. As DNA, the CDR3 is TGTGCCAGTAGTTTCGGTAGCGGGGGGCTTGCCTACGAGCAGTACTTC. Protein sequence: CASSFGSGGLAYEQYF.

This chain uses TRBV2 with TRBJ2-1; 8 bases align to TRBD2. With V trimmed by 3 bases and J by 3 bases, 7 bases remained unmatched. The CDR3 has 16 residues. Germline V lookup: CDR1 SNHLY, CDR2 FYNNEI. The DNA of the CDR3 is TGTGCCAGCAGTGAGAGGGTAGCGGGGTTCTACAATGAGCAGTTCTTC. Translated: CASSERVAGFYNEQFF.

Only one count was recorded for this clone. The rearrangement links TRBV6-1 to TRBJ2-1; 7 bases map to TRBD2. V shed 1 base, J shed 6 bases, and the junction held 12 bases outside the gene matches. The germline V gene encodes CDR1 MNHNS and CDR2 SASEGT. This CDR3 region has 17 residues. The CDR3 DNA reads as TGTGCCAGCAGTGAAGAGACGGTTCCTGGGGGGGTCAATGAGCAGTTCTTC. This gives the protein CASSEETVPGGVNEQFF.

The genes are TRBV11-2 and TRBJ1-6; 7 bases are shared with TRBD1. Trimming cost V 2 bases and J 7 bases; bases outside gene matches: 2. This CDR3 spans 14 amino acids. The V gene's germline CDR1 is SGHAT and CDR2 FQNNGV. DNA of the CDR3: TGTGCCAGCAGCTTAACAGGGGAAAATTCACCCCTCCACTTT. This translates into CASSLTGENSPLHF.

The rearrangement joins TRBV19 to TRBJ2-3, with D possibly being TRBD2 (6 bases). Deletions cut 2 bases from V and 4 bases from J, with 16 bases between. This CDR3 region has 16 residues. The germline gives CDR1 LNHDA, CDR2 SQIVND (reference sequence). CDR3 nucleotides: TGTGCCAGTAGTATAACTAGCTCGGGGTTCGCAGATACGCAGTATTTT. Amino acid sequence: CASSITSSGFADTQYF.

This clone has just one count. The chain uses TRBV5-6 and TRBJ2-2; TRBD2 is a possible D gene (6 bases). The germline CDR1 and CDR2 sequences are SGHDT and YYEEEE. V was clipped by 2 bases and J by 3 bases, with 11 bases between them. The CDR3 consists of 15 residues. CDR3 sequence reads: CASSFSGVDTGELFF. In DNA, the CDR3 is TGTGCCAGCAGCTTTTCGGGGGTCGACACCGGGGAGCTGTTTTTT.

The chain couples TRBV5-5 to TRBJ1-1; weak D call: TRBD1 (5 bases). V was shortened by 0 bases and J by 8 bases, with 11 bases between the two germline ends. The CDR3 totals 13 residues. Looked up from germline, CDR1 is SGHKS and CDR2 is YYEKEE (reference sequence). CDR3 bases: TGTGCCAGCAGCTTGGTTGACAGCAGAGAAGCTTTCTTT. It encodes CASSLVDSREAFF.

The chain has TRBV5-1 and TRBJ2-1, with 14 bases aligning to TRBD2. In germline, CDR1 is SGHRS, CDR2 YFSETQ. This CDR3 is 19 amino acids long. Trimming took 2 bases from V and 0 from J; bases not matched to a gene: 7. The CDR3 loop is CASSFRLAGGPGSYNEQFF. The CDR3 DNA is TGCGCCAGCAGCTTCAGACTAGCGGGAGGGCCGGGCTCCTACAATGAGCAGTTCTTC.

The V and J genes are TRBV7-9 and TRBJ2-3; no firm D call. This CDR3 is 13 amino acids long. The germline V gene has CDR1 SEHNR and CDR2 FQNEAQ (reference sequence). The germline V and J ends were trimmed by 1 base and 2 bases, with 4 bases remaining between them. The CDR3 region has the DNA TGTGCCAGCAGCTTAGGCGACACAGATACGCAGTATTTT. The encoded protein is CASSLGDTDTQYF.

This clone has just one count. The CDR3 protein is CASSEIGQQYEQYF. Here the CDR3 DNA reads TGTGCCAGCAGTGAAATAGGACAACAATACGAGCAGTACTTC. The chain is built from TRBV25-1 and TRBJ2-7; a weak D match, TRBD1 (5 bases). The germline CDR1 and CDR2 sequences are MGHDK and SYGVNS. V was pared by 2 bases and J by 4 bases, with 12 bases between. The CDR3 consists of 14 residues.

V gene TRBV28 combines with J gene TRBJ2-2, with TRBD1 matching 9 bases. The CDR3 totals 17 residues. V lost 6 bases, J lost 7 bases, and 15 bases stayed unmatched. Germline lookup yields CDR1 MDHEN and CDR2 SYDVKM. The DNA for the CDR3 is TGTGCCAGCAGCCGGAGCGGGACAGGGAATCTCATCGGGGAGCTGTTTTTT. It encodes CASSRSGTGNLIGELFF.

J is TRBJ1-1 and V is TRBV4-1; 10 positions agree with TRBD1. V trimming: 3 bases; J trimming: 5 bases; junction bases outside the gene matches: 9. This CDR3 has 16 residues. CDR1 MGHRA and CDR2 YSYEKL come from the germline V gene. The CDR3 bases are TGCGCCAGCAGCCAGGCGACAGGGGGCGCGCCGACTGAAGCTTTCTTT. It yields the protein CASSQATGGAPTEAFF.

This chain connects TRBV7-9 to TRBJ1-1; D unresolved. Trimming shortened V by 3 bases and J by 8 bases, and 13 bases separated the two germline ends. From germline, CDR1 is SEHNR and CDR2 FQNEAQ (reference sequence). The CDR3 is made up of 13 amino acids. CDR3 in amino acids: CASSFSDTEEAFF. The CDR3 DNA follows: TGTGCCAGCAGCTTTAGTGACACTGAAGAAGCTTTCTTT.

This clone was recorded a few times. V gene TRBV2 combines with J gene TRBJ2-3; 9 nucleotides line up with TRBD1. The CDR3 totals 17 residues. The trim removed 7 bases at V and 6 bases at J, leaving 17 bases unmatched. Germline values: CDR1 SNHLY, CDR2 FYNNEI. The CDR3 nucleotides read TGTGCCAGCATCGGAATAAACCGGGACAGGGACCCGGATACGCAGTATTTT. Translated: CASIGINRDRDPDTQYF.

The chain employs TRBV27 and TRBJ1-2; 8 bases line up with TRBD1. V lost 4 bases and J lost 8; bases outside the gene matches: 6. CDR1 MNHEY and CDR2 SMNVEV come from the germline V gene (reference sequence). The CDR3 loop spans 13 amino acids. As DNA, the CDR3 is TGTGCCAGCAGTTCCCAGGGGGCATGGGGCTACACCTTC. Protein: CASSSQGAWGYTF.

The chain combines TRBV9 with TRBJ2-1; 12 bases match TRBD2. Germline CDR1 SGDLS, CDR2 YYNGEE. The CDR3 consists of 15 residues. Trimming at V came to 2 bases and at J to 9 bases, leaving 6 bases not matched to a gene. The CDR3 DNA sequence: TGTGCCAGCAGCGTTCGGACTAGCGGGGATGCTGAGCAGTTCTTC. Translated, it gives CASSVRTSGDAEQFF.

The CDR3 coding sequence is TGTGCCAGCTCCGTAGGACAGGGACCGTTCAATGAGCAGTTCTTC. It encodes CASSVGQGPFNEQFF. This rearrangement joins TRBV18 to TRBJ2-1; 8 nucleotides line up with TRBD1. CDR1 and CDR2 from the germline V gene are KGHSH and LQKENI. V gave up 6 bases and J gave up 6 bases; unmatched junction bases: 10. This CDR3 has 15 amino acids.

The chain employs TRBV21-1 and TRBJ2-5; TRBD1 is the table's D call, not checked against the DNA. TRBV21-1 is termed a pseudogene. The CDR3 sequence is 13 residues long. CDR3 residues: CASSKGTGETQYF. As DNA, the CDR3 is TGTGCCAGCAGCAAAGGGACAGGAGAGACCCAGTACTTC.